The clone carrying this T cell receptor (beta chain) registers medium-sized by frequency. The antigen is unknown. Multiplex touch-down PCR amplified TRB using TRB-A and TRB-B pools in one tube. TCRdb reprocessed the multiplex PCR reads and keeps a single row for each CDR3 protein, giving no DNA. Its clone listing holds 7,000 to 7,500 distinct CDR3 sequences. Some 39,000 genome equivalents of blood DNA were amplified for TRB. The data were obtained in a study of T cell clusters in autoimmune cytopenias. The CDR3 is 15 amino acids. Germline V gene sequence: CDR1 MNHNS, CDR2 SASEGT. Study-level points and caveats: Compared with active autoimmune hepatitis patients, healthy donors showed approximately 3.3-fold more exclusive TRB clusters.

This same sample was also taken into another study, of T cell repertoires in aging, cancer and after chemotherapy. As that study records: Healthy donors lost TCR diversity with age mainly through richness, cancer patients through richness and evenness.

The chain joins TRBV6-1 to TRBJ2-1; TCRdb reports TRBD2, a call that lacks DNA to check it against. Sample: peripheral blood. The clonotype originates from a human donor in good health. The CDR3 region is CASKTTSGRWNEQFF.